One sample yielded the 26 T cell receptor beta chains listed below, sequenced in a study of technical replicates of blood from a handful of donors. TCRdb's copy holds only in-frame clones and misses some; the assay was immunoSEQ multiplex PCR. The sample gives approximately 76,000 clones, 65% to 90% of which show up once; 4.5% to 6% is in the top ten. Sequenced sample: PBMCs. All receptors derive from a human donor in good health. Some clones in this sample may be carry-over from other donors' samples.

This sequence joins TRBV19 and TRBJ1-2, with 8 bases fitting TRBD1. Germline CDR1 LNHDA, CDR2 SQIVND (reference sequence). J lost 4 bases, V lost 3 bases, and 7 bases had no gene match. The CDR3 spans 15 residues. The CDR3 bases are TGTGCCAGTAGTATGCCGGACAGGGTGTCCTATGGCTACACCTTC. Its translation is CASSMPDRVSYGYTF.

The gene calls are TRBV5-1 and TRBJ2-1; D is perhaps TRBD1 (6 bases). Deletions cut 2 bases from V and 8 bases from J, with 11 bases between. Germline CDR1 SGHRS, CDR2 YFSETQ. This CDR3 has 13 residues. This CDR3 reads CASSLQGVDEQFF. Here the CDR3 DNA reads TGCGCCAGCAGCTTACAGGGTGTAGATGAGCAGTTCTTC.

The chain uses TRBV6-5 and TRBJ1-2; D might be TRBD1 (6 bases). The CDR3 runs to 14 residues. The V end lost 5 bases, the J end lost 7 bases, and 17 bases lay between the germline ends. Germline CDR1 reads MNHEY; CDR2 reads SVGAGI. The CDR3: CASSLRNQGSGYTF. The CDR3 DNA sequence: TGTGCCAGCAGTCTACGAAACCAGGGGTCTGGCTACACCTTC.

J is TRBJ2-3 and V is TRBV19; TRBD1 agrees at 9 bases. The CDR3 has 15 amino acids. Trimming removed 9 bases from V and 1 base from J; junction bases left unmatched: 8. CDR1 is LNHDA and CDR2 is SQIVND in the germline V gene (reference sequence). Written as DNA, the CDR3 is TGTGCCAGCCGGGACAGGGTCCGGGGCACAGATACGCAGTATTTT. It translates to CASRDRVRGTDTQYF.

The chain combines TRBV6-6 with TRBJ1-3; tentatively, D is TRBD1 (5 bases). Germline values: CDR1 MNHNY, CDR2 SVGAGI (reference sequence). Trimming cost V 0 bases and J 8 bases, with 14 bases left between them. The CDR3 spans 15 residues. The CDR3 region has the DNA TGTGCCAGCAGTTACTCGAAGGGGTTTCTAGACACCATATATTTT. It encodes CASSYSKGFLDTIYF.

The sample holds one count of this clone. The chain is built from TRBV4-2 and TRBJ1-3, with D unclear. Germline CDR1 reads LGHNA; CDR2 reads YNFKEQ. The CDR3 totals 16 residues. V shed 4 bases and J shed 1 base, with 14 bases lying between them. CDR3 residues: CASSPHRWESGNTIYF. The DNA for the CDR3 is TGTGCCAGCAGCCCCCACCGTTGGGAGTCTGGAAACACCATATATTTT.

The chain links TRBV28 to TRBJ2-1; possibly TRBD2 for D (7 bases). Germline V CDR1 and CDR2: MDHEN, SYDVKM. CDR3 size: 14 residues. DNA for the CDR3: TGTGCGCTGGGGGGGCGGAGGGGCCTCAATGAGCAGTTCTTC. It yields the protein CALGGRRGLNEQFF.

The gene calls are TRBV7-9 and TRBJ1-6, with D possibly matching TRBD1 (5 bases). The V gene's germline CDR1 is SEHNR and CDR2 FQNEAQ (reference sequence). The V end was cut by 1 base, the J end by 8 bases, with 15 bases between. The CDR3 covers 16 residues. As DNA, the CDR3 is TGTGCCAGCAGCTTAGGCGCAGGGTATACGGATTCACCCCTCCACTTT. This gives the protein CASSLGAGYTDSPLHF.

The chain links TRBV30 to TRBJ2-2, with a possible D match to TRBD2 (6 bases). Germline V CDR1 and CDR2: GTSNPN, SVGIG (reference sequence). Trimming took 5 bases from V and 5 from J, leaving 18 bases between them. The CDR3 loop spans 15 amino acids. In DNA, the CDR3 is TGTGCCTGGCAACTGCTGCTCGGGACTACCGGGGAGCTGTTTTTT. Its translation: CAWQLLLGTTGELFF.

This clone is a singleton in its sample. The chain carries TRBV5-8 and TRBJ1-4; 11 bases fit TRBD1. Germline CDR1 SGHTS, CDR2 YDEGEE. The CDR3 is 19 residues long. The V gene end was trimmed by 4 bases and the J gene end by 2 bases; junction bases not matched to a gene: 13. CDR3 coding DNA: TGTGCCAGCAGCCCCGGGACAGGGGGACTTGGTCGGACTAATGAAAAACTGTTTTTT. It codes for CASSPGTGGLGRTNEKLFF.

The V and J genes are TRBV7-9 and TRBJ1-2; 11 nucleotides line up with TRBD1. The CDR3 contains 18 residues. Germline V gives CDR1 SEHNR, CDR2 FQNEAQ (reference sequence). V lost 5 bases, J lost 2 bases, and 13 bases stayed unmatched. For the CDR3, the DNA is TGTGCCAGCAGCGCGCACCCCGGGACAGGGGGAATCAACTATGGCTACACCTTC. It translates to CASSAHPGTGGINYGYTF.

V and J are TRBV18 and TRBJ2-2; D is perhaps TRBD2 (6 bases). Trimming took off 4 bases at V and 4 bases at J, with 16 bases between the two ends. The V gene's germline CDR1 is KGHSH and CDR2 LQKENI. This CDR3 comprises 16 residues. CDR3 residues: CASSLSAGSGTGELFF. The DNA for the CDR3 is TGTGCCAGCTCACTCTCCGCGGGGTCGGGCACCGGGGAGCTGTTTTTT.

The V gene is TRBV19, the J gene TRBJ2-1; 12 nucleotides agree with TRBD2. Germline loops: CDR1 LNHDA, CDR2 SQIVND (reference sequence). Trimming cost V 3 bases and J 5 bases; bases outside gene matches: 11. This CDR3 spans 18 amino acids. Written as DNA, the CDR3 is TGTGCCAGTAGTATCCCTAGCGGGAGGGCCAGTTCGGACAATGAGCAGTTCTTC. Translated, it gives CASSIPSGRASSDNEQFF. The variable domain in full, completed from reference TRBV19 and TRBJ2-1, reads DGGITQSPKYLFRKEGQNVTLSCEQNLNHDAMYWYRQDPGQGLRLIYYSQIVNDFQKGDIAEGYSVSREKKESFPLTVTSAQKNPTAFYLCASSIPSGRASSDNEQFFGPGTRLTVL.

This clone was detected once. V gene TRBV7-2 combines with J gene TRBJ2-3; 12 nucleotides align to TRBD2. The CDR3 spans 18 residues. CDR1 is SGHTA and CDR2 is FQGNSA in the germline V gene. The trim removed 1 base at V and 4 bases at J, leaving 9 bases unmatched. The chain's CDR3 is CASSLEASGGAWSDTQYF. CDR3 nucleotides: TGTGCCAGCAGCTTAGAGGCTAGCGGGGGGGCCTGGTCAGATACGCAGTATTTT. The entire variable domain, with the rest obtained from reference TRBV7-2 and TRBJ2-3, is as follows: GAGVSQSPSNKVTEKGKDVELRCDPISGHTALYWYRQSLGQGLEFLIYFQGNSAPDKSGLPSDRFSAERTGGSVSTLTIQRTQQEDSAVYLCASSLEASGGAWSDTQYFGPGTRLTVL.

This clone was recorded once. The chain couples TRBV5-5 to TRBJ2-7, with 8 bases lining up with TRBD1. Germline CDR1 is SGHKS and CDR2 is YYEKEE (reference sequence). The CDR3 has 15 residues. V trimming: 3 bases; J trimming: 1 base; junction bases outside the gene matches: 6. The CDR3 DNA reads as TGTGCCAGCAGCTCTCAGGGGGCCCTATCCTACGAGCAGTACTTC. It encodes CASSSQGALSYEQYF.

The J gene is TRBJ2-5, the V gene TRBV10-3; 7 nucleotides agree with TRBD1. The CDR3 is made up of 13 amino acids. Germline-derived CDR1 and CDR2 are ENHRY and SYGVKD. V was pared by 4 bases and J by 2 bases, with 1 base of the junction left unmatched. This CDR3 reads CAISAGGQETQYF. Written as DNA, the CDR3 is TGTGCCATCAGTGCAGGGGGACAAGAGACCCAGTACTTC.

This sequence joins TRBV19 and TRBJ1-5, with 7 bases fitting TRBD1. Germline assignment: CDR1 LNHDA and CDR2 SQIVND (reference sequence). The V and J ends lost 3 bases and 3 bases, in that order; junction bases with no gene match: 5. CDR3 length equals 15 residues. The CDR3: CASSMTGFINQPQHF. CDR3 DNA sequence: TGTGCCAGTAGTATGACAGGGTTTATCAATCAGCCCCAGCATTTT. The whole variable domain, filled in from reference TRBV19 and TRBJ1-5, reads DGGITQSPKYLFRKEGQNVTLSCEQNLNHDAMYWYRQDPGQGLRLIYYSQIVNDFQKGDIAEGYSVSREKKESFPLTVTSAQKNPTAFYLCASSMTGFINQPQHFGDGTRLSIL.

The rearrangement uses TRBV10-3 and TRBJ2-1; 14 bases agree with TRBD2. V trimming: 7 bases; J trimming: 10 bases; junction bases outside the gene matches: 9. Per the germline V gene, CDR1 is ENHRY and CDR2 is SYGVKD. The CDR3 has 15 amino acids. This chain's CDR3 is CAIKGTSGRVIEQFF. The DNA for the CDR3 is TGTGCCATCAAAGGGACTAGCGGGAGAGTCATCGAGCAGTTCTTC.

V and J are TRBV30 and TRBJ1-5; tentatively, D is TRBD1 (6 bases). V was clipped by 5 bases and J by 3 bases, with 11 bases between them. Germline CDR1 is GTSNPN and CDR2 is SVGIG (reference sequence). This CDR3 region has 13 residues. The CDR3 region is CAWGGQLNQPQHF. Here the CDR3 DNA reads TGTGCCTGGGGAGGACAGCTCAATCAGCCCCAGCATTTT.

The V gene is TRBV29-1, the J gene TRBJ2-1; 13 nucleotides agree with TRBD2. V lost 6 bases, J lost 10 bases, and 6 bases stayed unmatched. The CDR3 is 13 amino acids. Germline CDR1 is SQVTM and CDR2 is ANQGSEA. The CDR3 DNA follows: TGCAGCGTACCGGGACTAGCGGGACGAGAGCAGTTCTTC. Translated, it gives CSVPGLAGREQFF.

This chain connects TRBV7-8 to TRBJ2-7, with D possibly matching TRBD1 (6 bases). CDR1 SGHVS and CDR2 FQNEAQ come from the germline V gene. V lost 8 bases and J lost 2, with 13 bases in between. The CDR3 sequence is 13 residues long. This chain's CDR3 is CASSEGVAYEQYF. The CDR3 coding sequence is TGTGCCAGCTCTGAGGGGGTCGCCTACGAGCAGTACTTC.

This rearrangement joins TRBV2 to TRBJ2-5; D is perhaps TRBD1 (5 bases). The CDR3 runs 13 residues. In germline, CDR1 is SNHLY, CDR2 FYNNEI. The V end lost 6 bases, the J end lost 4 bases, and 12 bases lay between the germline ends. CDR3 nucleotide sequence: TGTGCCAGCAGCCCCCAGGGTACAGAGACCCAGTACTTC. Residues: CASSPQGTETQYF.

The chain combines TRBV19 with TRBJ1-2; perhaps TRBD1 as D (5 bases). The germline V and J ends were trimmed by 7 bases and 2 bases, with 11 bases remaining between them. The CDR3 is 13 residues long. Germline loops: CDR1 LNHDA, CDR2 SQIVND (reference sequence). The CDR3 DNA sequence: TGTGCCAGTACCCCAGGGTTCAACTATGGCTACACCTTC. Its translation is CASTPGFNYGYTF.

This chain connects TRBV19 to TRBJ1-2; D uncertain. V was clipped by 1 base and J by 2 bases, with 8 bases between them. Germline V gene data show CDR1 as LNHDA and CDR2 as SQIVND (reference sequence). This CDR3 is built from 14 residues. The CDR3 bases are TGTGCCAGTAGTATAGTGGGAGGGAACTATGGCTACACCTTC. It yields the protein CASSIVGGNYGYTF.

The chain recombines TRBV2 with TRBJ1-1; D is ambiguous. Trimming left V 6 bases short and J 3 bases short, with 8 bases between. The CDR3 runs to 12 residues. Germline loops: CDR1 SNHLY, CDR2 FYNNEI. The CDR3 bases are TGTGCCAGCAGCCTCGGGGACACTGAAGCTTTCTTT. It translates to CASSLGDTEAFF.

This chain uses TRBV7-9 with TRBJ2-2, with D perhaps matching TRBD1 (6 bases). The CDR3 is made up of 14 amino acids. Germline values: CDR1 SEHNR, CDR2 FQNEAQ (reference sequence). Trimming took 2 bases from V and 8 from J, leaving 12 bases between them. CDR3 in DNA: TGTGCCAGCAGCTTAACGGCAACAGGGGGGGAGCTGTTTTTT. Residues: CASSLTATGGELFF.